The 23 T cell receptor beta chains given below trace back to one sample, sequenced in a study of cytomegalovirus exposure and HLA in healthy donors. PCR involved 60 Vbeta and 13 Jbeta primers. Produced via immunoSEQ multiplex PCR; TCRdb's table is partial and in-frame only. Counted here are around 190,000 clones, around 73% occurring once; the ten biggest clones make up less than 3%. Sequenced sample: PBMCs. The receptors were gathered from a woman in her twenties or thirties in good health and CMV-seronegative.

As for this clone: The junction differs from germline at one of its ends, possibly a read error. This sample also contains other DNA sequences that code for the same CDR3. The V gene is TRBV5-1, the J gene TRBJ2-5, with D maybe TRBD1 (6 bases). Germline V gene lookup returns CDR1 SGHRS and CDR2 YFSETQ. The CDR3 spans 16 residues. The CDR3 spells CASSLGASPTGETQYF. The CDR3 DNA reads TGTGCCAGCAGCTTGGGGGCTAGCCCGACAGGAGAGACCCAGTACTTC.

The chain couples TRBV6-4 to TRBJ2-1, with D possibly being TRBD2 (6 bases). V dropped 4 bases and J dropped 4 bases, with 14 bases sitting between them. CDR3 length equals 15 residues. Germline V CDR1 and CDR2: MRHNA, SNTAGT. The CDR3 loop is CASSAAGGNYNEQFF. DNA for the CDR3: TGTGCCAGCAGTGCTGCCGGGGGAAATTACAATGAGCAGTTCTTC.

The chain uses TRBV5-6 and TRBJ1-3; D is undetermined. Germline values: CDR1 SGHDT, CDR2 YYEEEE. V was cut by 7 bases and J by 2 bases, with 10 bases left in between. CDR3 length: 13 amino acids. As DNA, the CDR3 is TGTGCCAGCGGTTTTGCGCCTGGAAACACCATATATTTT. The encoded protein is CASGFAPGNTIYF. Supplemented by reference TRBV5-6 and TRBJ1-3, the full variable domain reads DAGVTQSPTHLIKTRGQQVTLRCSPKSGHDTVSWYQQALGQGPQFIFQYYEEEERQRGNFPDRFSGHQFPNYSSELNVNALLLGDSALYLCASGFAPGNTIYFGEGSWLTVV.

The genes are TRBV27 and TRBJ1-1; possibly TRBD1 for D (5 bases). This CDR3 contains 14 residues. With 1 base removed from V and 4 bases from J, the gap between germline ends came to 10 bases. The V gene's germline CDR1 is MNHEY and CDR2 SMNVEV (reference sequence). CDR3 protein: CASSLYRRATEAFF. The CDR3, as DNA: TGTGCCAGCAGTTTATACAGGAGGGCCACTGAAGCTTTCTTT.

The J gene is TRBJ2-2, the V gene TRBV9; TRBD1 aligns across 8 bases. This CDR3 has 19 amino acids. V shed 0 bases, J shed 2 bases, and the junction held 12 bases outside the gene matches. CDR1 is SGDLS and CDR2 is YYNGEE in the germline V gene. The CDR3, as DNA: TGTGCCAGCAGCGTAGAGGGCACGGTCAGGGGGCTAAACACCGGGGAGCTGTTTTTT. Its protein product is CASSVEGTVRGLNTGELFF.

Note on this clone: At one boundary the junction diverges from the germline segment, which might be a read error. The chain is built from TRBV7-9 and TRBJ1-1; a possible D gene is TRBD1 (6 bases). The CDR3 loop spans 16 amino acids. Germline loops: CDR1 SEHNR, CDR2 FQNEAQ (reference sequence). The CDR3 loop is CSSSSTGQTRTTEAFF. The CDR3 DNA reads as TGTTCCAGCAGCTCAACCGGACAGACACGAACAACTGAAGCTTTCTTT.

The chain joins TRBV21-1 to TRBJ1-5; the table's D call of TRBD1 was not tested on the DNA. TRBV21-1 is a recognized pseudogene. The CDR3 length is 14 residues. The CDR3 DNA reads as TGTGCCAGCAGCTCCCGACAGGGCGGGCAGCCCCAGCATTTT. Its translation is CASSSRQGGQPQHF.

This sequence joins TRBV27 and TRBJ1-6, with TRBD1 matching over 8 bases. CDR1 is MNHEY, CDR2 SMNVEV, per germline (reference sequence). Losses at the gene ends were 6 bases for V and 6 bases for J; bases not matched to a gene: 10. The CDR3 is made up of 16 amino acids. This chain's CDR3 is CASSPRGRVGNSPLHF. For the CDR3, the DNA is TGTGCCAGCAGCCCCAGGGGGCGCGTGGGTAATTCACCCCTCCACTTT.

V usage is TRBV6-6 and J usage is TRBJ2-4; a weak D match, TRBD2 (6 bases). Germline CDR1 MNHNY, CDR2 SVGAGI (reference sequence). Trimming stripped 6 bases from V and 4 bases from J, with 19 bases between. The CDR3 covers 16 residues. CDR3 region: CASRPGGLGAKNIQYF. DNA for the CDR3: TGTGCCAGCAGACCCGGGGGTCTCGGGGCTAAAAACATTCAGTACTTC.

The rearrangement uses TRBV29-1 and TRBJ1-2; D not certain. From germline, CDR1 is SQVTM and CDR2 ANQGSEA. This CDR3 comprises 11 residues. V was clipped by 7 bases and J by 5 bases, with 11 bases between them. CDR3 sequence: CSATASYGYTF. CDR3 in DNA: TGCAGCGCCACAGCCTCATATGGCTACACCTTC.

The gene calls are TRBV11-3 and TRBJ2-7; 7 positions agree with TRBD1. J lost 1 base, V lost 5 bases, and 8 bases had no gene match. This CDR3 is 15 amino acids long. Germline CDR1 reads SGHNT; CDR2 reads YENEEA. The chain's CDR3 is CASSRNRGTSYEQYF. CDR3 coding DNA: TGTGCCAGCAGCAGAAACAGGGGAACTTCCTACGAGCAGTACTTC.

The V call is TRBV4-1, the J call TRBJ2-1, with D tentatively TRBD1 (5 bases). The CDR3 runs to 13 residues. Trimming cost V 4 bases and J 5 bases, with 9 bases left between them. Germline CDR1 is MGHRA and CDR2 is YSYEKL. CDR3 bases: TGCGCCAGCAGCCGGCAGGGCAACAATGAGCAGTTCTTC. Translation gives CASSRQGNNEQFF.

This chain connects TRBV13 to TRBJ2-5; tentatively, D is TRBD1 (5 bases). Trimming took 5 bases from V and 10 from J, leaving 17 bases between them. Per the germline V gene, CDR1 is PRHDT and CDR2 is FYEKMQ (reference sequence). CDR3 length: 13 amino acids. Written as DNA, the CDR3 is TGTGCCAGCAGCCCTCACGGGCTCAGGGACCAGTACTTC. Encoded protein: CASSPHGLRDQYF.

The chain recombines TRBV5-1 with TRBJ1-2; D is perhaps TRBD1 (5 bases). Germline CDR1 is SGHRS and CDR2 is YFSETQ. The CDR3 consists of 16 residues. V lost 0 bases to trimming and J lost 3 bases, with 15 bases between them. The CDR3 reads CASSLAYGGVDYGYTF. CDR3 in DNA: TGCGCCAGCAGCTTGGCCTACGGGGGGGTCGACTATGGCTACACCTTC.

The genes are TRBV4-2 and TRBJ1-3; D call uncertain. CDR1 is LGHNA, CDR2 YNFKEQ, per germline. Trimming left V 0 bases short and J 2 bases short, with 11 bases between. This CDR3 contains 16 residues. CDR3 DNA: TGTGCCAGCAGCCAAGATGATAGGAGAACTGGAAACACCATATATTTT. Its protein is CASSQDDRRTGNTIYF.

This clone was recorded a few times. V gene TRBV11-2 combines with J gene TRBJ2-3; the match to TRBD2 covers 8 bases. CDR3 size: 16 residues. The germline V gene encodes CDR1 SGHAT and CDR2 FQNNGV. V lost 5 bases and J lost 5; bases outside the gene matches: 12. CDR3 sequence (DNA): TGTGCCAGCAGCGCAGGCTTTGCGGGAGGTGGAGATACGCAGTATTTT. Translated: CASSAGFAGGGDTQYF.

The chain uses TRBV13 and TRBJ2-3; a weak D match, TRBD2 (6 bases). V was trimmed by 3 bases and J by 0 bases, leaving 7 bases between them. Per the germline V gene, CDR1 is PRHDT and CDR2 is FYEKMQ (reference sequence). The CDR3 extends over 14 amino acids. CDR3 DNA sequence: TGTGCCAGCAGCTTCCGGGGGAGCACAGATACGCAGTATTTT. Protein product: CASSFRGSTDTQYF.

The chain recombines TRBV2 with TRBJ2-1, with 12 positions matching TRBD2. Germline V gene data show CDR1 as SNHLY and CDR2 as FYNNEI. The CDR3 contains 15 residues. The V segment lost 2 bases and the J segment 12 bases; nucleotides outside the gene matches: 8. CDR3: CASSERTSGVGVQFF. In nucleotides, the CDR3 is TGTGCCAGCAGTGAAAGGACTAGCGGGGTCGGAGTGCAGTTCTTC. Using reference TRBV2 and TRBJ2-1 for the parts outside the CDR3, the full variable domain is EPEVTQTPSHQVTQMGQEVILRCVPISNHLYFYWYRQILGQKVEFLVSFYNNEISEKSEIFDDQFSVERPDGSNFTLKIRSTKLEDSAMYFCASSERTSGVGVQFFGPGTRLTVL.

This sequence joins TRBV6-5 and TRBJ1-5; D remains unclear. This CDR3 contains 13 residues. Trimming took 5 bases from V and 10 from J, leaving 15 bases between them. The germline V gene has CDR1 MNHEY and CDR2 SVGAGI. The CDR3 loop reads CASSLRIRSPQHF. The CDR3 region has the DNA TGTGCCAGCAGTCTGCGAATCAGGTCTCCCCAGCATTTT.

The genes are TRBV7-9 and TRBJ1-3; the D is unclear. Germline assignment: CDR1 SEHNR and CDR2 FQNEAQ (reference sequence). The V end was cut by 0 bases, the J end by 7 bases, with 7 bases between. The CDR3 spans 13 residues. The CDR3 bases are TGTGCCAGCAGCTTAGCAGGGAGGAACACCATATATTTT. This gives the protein CASSLAGRNTIYF.

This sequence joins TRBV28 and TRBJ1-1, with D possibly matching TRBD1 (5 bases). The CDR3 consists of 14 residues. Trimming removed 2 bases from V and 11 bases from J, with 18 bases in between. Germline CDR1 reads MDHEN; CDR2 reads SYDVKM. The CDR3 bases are TGTGCCAGCAGTTTACCCCCCTGGGGCAGGGCGGCTTTCTTT. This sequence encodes CASSLPPWGRAAFF.

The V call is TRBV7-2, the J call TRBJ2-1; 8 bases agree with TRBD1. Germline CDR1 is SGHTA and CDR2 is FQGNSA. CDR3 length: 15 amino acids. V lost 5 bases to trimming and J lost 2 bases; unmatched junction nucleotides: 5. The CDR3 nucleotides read TGTGCCAGCAGCAAAAACAGGGGGGCCTACAATGAGCAGTTCTTC. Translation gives CASSKNRGAYNEQFF.

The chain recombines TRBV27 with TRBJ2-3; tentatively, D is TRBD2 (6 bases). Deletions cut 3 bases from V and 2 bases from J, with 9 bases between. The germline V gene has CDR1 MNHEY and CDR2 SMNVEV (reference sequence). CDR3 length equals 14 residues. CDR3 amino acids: CASSLGLNTDTQYF. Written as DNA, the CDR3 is TGTGCCAGCAGTTTGGGACTGAACACAGATACGCAGTATTTT.